A selection of T cell receptor beta chains follows, all from one sample in a study of blood T cell repertoires in COVID-19. The repertoire was sequenced with immunoSEQ multiplex PCR; TCRdb's copy has only in-frame clones and lacks some. This sample carries 250,000 or so clones, approximately 84% of them seen once, and the ten largest clones take about 3.5%. Sequencing was performed on PBMCs or T cells enriched from blood (not recorded which). These receptors all stem from a man between 45 and 60 years old who had recovered from COVID-19. Both conserved end residues are part of each CDR3.

j_gene: TRBJ2-7
v_gene: TRBV5-8
CDR3aa: CASRRPTSDRAHEQYF

j_gene: TRBJ2-1
v_gene: TRBV12-3/TRBV12-4
CDR3aa: CASGWQTSTSPFF

j_gene: TRBJ2-5
v_gene: TRBV6-5
CDR3aa: CATTGTGKETQYF

j_gene: TRBJ2-1
v_gene: TRBV7-2
CDR3aa: CASSLRGDRLNNEQFF

j_gene: TRBJ1-6
v_gene: TRBV7-3
CDR3aa: CASSPSGASYNSPLHF

j_gene: TRBJ1-4
v_gene: TRBV9
CDR3aa: CASSGPQGKLFF

j_gene: TRBJ2-7
v_gene: TRBV3-1/TRBV3-2
CDR3aa: CASSDLLRGEQYF

j_gene: TRBJ2-1
v_gene: TRBV7-2
CDR3aa: CASIIATGAYNEQFF

j_gene: TRBJ2-1
v_gene: TRBV5-5
CDR3aa: CASSFPRGVGRINEQFF

j_gene: TRBJ2-7
v_gene: TRBV3-1/TRBV3-2
CDR3aa: CASSQVEGLGEQYF

j_gene: TRBJ2-1
v_gene: TRBV19
CDR3aa: CASSRAVSSYNEQFF

j_gene: TRBJ2-1
v_gene: TRBV28
CDR3aa: CASSTPRLAGVGDEQFF

j_gene: TRBJ2-1
v_gene: TRBV4-1
CDR3aa: CASNERGLGNEQFF

j_gene: TRBJ2-7
v_gene: TRBV18
CDR3aa: CASSPPVGGTGLVQYF

j_gene: TRBJ1-1
v_gene: TRBV6-5
CDR3aa: CASSYAQNTEAFF

j_gene: TRBJ2-7
v_gene: TRBV28
CDR3aa: CASSPAQGAREQYF

j_gene: TRBJ2-3
v_gene: TRBV7-2
CDR3aa: CASSLGLTDTQYF

j_gene: TRBJ2-1
v_gene: TRBV5-4
CDR3aa: CASSLASGLNNEQFF

j_gene: TRBJ1-5
v_gene: TRBV19
CDR3aa: CASSLADSGKGPQHF

j_gene: TRBJ2-2
v_gene: TRBV5-1
CDR3aa: CASSLGTGGSVGELFF

j_gene: TRBJ1-3
v_gene: TRBV5-4
CDR3aa: CVSTGASGNTIYF

j_gene: TRBJ1-4
v_gene: TRBV7-2
CDR3aa: CASSFNEGATGIF

j_gene: TRBJ1-2
v_gene: TRBV5-1
CDR3aa: CASSFDSNYGYTF

j_gene: TRBJ2-2
v_gene: TRBV6-1
CDR3aa: CASSDRWGGNGELFF

j_gene: TRBJ1-4
v_gene: TRBV30
CDR3aa: CAWSVPRGQRSNEKLFF

j_gene: TRBJ2-5
v_gene: TRBV5-6
CDR3aa: CASSLEAGGWETQYF

j_gene: TRBJ1-1
v_gene: TRBV18
CDR3aa: CASSPRVAANTEAFF

j_gene: TRBJ1-6
v_gene: TRBV30
CDR3aa: CAWSGPAGFSSPLHF

j_gene: TRBJ1-2
v_gene: TRBV11-3
CDR3aa: CASSLVTGVGGYTF

j_gene: TRBJ1-1
v_gene: TRBV7-3
CDR3aa: CASSTGTGGTEAFF

j_gene: TRBJ2-6
v_gene: TRBV28
CDR3aa: CASSLLGRGLHGANVLTF

j_gene: TRBJ2-2
v_gene: TRBV11-3
CDR3aa: CASSTYSGGADTGELFF

j_gene: TRBJ1-2
v_gene: TRBV14
CDR3aa: CASSQSRRGYTF

j_gene: TRBJ2-2
v_gene: TRBV19
CDR3aa: CASSLIGAGELFF

j_gene: TRBJ2-5
v_gene: TRBV2
CDR3aa: CASTRGTGAGETQYF

j_gene: TRBJ2-1
v_gene: TRBV3-1/TRBV3-2
CDR3aa: CASSQEASAVTEQFF

j_gene: TRBJ1-4
v_gene: TRBV5-4
CDR3aa: CASSSEGQGNEKLFF

j_gene: TRBJ2-7
v_gene: TRBV28
CDR3aa: CASSTRRGLRYEQYF

j_gene: TRBJ1-5
v_gene: TRBV6-2/TRBV6-3
CDR3aa: CASSYSGGRQPQHF

j_gene: TRBJ2-7
v_gene: TRBV19
CDR3aa: CASSATGQLLRYEQYF

j_gene: TRBJ2-5
v_gene: TRBV19
CDR3aa: CASSMFGTVGTQYF

j_gene: TRBJ1-2
v_gene: TRBV27
CDR3aa: CASRSLEQGALNYGYTF

j_gene: TRBJ1-1
v_gene: TRBV12-3/TRBV12-4
CDR3aa: CASSLWGAEAFF

j_gene: TRBJ1-3
v_gene: TRBV2
CDR3aa: CASSPDKSSGNTIYF

j_gene: TRBJ1-1
v_gene: TRBV10-3
CDR3aa: CAISIQMNTEAFF

j_gene: TRBJ2-2
v_gene: TRBV5-1
CDR3aa: CASGGSVTGELFF